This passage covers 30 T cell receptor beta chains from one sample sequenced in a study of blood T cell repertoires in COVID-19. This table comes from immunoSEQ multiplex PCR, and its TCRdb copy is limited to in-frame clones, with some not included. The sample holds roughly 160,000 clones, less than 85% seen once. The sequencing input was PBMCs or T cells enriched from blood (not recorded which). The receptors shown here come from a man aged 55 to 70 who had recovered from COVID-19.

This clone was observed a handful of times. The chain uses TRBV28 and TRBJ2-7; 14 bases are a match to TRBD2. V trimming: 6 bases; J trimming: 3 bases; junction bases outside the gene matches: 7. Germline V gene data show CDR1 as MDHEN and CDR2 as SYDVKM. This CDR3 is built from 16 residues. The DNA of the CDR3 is TGTGCCAGCAGGATGACCGGGACTAGCGGGGGCTACGAGCAGTACTTC. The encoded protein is CASRMTGTSGGYEQYF.

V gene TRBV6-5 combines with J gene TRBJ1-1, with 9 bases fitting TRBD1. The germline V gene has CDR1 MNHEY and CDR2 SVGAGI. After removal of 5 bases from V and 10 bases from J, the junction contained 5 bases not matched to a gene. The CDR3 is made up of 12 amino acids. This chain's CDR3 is CASSPRDRAAFF. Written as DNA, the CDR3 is TGTGCCAGCAGTCCGAGGGACAGGGCAGCTTTCTTT.

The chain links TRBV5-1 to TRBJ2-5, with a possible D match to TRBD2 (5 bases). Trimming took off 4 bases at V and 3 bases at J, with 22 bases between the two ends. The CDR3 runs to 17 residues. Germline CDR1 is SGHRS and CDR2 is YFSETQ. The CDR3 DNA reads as TGCGCCAGCAGCACCCTCTCGTCCGAGGGTCCCGAAGAGACCCAGTACTTC. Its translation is CASSTLSSEGPEETQYF.

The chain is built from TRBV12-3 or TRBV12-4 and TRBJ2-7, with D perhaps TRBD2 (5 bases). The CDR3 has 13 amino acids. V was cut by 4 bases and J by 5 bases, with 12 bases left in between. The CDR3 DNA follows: TGTGCCAGCAGTTCGGGTCCGACTAACGAGCAGTACTTC. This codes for CASSSGPTNEQYF.

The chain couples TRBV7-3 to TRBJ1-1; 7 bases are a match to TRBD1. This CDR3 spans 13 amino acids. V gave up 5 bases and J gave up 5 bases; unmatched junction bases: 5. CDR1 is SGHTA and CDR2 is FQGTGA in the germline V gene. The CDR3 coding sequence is TGTGCCAGCAGCGCACGACAGGGAACTGAAGCTTTCTTT. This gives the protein CASSARQGTEAFF. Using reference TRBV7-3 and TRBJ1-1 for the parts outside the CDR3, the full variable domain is GAGVSQTPSNKVTEKGKYVELRCDPISGHTALYWYRQSLGQGPEFLIYFQGTGAADDSGLPNDRFFAVRPEGSVSTLKIQRTERGDSAVYLCASSARQGTEAFFGQGTRLTVV.

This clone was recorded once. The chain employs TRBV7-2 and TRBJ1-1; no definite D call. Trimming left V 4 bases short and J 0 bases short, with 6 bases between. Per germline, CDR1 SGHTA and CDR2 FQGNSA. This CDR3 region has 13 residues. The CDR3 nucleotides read TGTGCCAGCAGCTCCACAGTGAACACTGAAGCTTTCTTT. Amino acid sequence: CASSSTVNTEAFF.

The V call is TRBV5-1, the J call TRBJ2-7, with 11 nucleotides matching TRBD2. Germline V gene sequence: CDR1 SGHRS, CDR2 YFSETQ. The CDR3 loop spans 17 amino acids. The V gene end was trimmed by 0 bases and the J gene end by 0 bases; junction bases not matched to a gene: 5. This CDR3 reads CASSLVLAGASSYEQYF. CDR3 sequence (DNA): TGCGCCAGCAGCTTGGTACTAGCGGGGGCCAGCTCCTACGAGCAGTACTTC.

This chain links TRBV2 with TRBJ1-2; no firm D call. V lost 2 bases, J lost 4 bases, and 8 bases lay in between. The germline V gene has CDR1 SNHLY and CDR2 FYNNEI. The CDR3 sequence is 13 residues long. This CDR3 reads CASSENSIYGYTF. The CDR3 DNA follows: TGTGCCAGCAGTGAAAACTCAATCTATGGCTACACCTTC.

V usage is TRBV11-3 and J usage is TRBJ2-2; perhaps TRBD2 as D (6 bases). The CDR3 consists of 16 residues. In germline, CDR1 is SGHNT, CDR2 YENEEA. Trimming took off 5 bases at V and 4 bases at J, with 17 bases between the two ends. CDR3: CASSARLGGGTGELFF. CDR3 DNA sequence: TGTGCCAGCAGCGCAAGACTGGGGGGTGGCACCGGGGAGCTGTTTTTT.

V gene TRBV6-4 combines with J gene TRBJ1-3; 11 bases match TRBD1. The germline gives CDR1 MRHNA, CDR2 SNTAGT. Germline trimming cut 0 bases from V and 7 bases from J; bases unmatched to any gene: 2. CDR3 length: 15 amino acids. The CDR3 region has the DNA TGTGCCAGCAGTGACTCAGGGACAGGGGGTAACACCATATATTTT. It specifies CASSDSGTGGNTIYF.

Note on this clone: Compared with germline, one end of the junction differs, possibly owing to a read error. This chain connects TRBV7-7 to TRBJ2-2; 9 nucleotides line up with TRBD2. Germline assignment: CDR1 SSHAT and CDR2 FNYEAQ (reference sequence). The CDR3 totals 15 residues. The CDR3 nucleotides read TGTGCTAGCAGCTCCGGACTAGCGTTCTCCGGGGAGCTGTTTTTT. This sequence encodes CASSSGLAFSGELFF.

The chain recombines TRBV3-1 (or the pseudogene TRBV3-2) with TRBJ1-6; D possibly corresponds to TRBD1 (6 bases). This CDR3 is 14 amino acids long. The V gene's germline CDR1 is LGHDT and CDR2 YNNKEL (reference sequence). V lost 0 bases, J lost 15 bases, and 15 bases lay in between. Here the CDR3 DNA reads TGTGCCAGCAGCCAAGATCCAGGGGCCGGGCACCTCCACTTT. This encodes CASSQDPGAGHLHF.

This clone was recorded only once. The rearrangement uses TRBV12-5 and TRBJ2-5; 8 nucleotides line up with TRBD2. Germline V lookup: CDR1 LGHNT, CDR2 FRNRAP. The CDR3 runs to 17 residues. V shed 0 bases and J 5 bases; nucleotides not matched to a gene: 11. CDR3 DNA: TGTGCTAGTGGTTTGGTACTAGGACTAGCCGGATGGGAGACCCAGTACTTC. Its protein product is CASGLVLGLAGWETQYF. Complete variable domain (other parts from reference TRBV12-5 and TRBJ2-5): DARVTQTPRHKVTEMGQEVTMRCQPILGHNTVFWYRQTMMQGLELLAYFRNRAPLDDSGMPKDRFSAEMPDATLATLKIQPSEPRDSAVYFCASGLVLGLAGWETQYFGPGTRLLVL.

Here the CDR3 DNA reads TGCGCCAGCAGCCACCCCGGGACAGGTAGACCGACAGATACGCAGTATTTT. Translation gives CASSHPGTGRPTDTQYF. The chain has TRBV4-1 and TRBJ2-3, with TRBD1 matching over 8 bases. Germline V gene lookup returns CDR1 MGHRA and CDR2 YSYEKL. Germline trimming cut 3 bases from V and 3 bases from J; bases unmatched to any gene: 11. This CDR3 has 17 residues.

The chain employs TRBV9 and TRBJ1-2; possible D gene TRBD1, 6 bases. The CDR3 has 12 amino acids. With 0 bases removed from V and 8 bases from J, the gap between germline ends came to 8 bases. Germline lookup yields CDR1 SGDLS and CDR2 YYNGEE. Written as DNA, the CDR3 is TGTGCCAGCAGCGTAGCAGGGGAAGGCTACACCTTC. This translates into CASSVAGEGYTF.

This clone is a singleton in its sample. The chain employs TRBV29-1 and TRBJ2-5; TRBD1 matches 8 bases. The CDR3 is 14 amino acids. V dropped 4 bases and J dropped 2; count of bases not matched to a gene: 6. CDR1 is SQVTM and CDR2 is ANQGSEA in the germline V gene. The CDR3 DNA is TGCAGCGTTGGGGATAGGACAGGGCAAGAGACCCAGTACTTC. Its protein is CSVGDRTGQETQYF.

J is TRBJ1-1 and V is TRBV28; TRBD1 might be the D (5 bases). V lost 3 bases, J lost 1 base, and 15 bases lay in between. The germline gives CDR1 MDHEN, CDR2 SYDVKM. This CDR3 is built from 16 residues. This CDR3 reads CASSLPSSGGNTEAFF. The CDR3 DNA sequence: TGTGCCAGCAGTTTGCCCTCCTCGGGGGGGAACACTGAAGCTTTCTTT.

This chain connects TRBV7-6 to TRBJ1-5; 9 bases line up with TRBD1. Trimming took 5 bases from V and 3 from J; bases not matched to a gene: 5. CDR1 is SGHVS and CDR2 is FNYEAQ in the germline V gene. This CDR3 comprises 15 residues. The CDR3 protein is CASSLDRGLNQPQHF. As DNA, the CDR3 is TGTGCCAGCAGCCTGGACAGGGGACTCAATCAGCCCCAGCATTTT.

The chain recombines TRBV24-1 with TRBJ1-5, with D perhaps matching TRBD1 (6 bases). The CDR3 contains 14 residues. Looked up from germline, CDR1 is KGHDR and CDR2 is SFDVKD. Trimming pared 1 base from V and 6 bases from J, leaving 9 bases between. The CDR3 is CATSDFRGIQPQHF. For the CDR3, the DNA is TGTGCCACCAGTGATTTTAGGGGGATTCAGCCCCAGCATTTT.

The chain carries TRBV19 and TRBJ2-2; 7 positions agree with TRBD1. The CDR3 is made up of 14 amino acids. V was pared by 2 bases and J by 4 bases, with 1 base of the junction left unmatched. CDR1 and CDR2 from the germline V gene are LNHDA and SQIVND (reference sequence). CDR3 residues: CASSIRGPTGELFF. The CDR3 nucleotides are TGTGCCAGTAGTATAAGGGGGCCCACCGGGGAGCTGTTTTTT.

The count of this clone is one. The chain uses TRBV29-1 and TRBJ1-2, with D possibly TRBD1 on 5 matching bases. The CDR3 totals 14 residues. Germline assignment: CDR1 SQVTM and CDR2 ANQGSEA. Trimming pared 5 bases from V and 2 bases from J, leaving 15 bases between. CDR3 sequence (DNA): TGCAGCGTTCAACCAGGGCAGTTAAACTATGGCTACACCTTC. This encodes CSVQPGQLNYGYTF.

CDR3 region: CATSDLEGEGEQFF. The CDR3, as DNA: TGTGCCACCAGTGACCTGGAGGGGGAGGGAGAGCAGTTCTTC. The gene calls are TRBV24-1 and TRBJ2-1; weak D call: TRBD2 (7 bases). V was shortened by 4 bases and J by 10 bases, with 16 bases between the two germline ends. This CDR3 is 14 amino acids long. Germline V lookup: CDR1 KGHDR, CDR2 SFDVKD.

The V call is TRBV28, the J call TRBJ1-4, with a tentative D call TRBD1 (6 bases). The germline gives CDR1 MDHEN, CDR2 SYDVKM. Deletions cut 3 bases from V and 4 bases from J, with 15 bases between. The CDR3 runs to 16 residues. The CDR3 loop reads CASSFWAGVYNEKLFF. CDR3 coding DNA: TGTGCCAGCAGTTTTTGGGCAGGGGTCTATAATGAAAAACTGTTTTTT.

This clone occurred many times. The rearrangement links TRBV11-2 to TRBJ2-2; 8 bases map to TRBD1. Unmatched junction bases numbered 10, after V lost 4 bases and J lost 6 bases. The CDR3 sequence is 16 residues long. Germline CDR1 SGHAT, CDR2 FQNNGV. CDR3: CASSSPDRELAGELFF. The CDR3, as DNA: TGTGCCAGCAGCTCGCCGGACAGGGAACTCGCCGGGGAGCTGTTTTTT.

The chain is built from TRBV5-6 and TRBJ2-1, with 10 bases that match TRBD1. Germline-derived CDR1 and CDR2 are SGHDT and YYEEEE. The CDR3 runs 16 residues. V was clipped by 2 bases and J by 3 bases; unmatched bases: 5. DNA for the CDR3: TGTGCCAGCAGCTTACGACAGGGGGCCCACTACAATGAGCAGTTCTTC. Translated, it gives CASSLRQGAHYNEQFF.

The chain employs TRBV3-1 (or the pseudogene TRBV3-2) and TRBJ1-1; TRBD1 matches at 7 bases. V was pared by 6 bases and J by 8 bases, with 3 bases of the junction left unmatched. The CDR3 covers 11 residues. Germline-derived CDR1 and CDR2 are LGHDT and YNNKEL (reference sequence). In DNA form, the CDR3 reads TGTGCCAGCAGGAGACAGGGAGAAGCTTTCTTT. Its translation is CASRRQGEAFF.

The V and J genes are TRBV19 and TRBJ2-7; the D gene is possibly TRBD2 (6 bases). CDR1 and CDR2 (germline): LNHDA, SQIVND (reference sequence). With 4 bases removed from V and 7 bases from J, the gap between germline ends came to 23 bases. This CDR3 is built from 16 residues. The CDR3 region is CASSTTGTGYLGEQYF. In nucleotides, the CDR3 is TGTGCCAGTAGTACTACCGGGACTGGGTATCTCGGTGAGCAGTACTTC.

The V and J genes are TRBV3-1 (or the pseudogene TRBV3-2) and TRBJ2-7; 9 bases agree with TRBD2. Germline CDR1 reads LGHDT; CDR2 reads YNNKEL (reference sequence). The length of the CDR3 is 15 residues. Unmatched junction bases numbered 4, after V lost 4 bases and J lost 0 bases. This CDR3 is CASSLAGGSSYEQYF. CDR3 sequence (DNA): TGTGCCAGCAGCCTGGCGGGGGGGAGCTCCTACGAGCAGTACTTC.

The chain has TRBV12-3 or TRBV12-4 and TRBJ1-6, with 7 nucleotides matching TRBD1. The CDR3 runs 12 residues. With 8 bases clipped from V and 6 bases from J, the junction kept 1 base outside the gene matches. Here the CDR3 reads CASGQVNSPLHF. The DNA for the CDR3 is TGTGCCAGCGGACAGGTTAATTCACCCCTCCACTTT.

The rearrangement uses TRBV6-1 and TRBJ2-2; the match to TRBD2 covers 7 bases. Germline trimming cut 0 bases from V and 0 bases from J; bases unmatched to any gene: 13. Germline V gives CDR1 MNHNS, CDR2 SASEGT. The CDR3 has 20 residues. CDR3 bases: TGTGCCAGCAGTGAAGCTTGGGTGGGACTAAGAATCGCGAACACCGGGGAGCTGTTTTTT. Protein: CASSEAWVGLRIANTGELFF.